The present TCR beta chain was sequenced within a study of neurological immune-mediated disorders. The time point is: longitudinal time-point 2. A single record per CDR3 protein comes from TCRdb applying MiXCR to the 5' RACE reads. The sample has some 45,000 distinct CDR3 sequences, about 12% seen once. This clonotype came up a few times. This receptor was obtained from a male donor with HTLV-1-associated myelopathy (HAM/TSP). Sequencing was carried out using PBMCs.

The CDR3 DNA sequence: TGTGCCAGCTCACCAAGACAGGTCCACTACAATGAGCAGTTCTTC. It encodes CASSPRQVHYNEQFF. The chain has TRBV18 and TRBJ2-1; possibly TRBD1 for D (6 bases). Germline values: CDR1 KGHSH, CDR2 LQKENI. This CDR3 contains 15 residues. Trimming took 2 bases from V and 3 from J, leaving 11 bases between them.